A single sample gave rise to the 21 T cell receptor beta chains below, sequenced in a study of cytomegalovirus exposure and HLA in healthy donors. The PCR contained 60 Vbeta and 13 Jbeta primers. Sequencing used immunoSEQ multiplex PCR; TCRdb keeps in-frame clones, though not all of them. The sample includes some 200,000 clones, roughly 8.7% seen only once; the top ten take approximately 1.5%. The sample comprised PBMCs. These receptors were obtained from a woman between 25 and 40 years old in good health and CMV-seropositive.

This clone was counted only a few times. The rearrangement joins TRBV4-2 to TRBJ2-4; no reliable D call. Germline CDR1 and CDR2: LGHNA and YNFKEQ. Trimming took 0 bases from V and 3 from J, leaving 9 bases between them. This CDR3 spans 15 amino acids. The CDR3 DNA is TGTGCCAGCAGCCAAGATCTCACGGTCAAAAACATTCAGTACTTC. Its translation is CASSQDLTVKNIQYF.

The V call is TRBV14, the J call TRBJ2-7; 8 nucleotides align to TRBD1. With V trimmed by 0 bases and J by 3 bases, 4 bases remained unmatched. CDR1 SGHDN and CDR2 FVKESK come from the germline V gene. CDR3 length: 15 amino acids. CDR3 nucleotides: TGTGCCAGCAGCCAAGACCCCAGGGGGCACTACGAGCAGTACTTC. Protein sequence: CASSQDPRGHYEQYF.

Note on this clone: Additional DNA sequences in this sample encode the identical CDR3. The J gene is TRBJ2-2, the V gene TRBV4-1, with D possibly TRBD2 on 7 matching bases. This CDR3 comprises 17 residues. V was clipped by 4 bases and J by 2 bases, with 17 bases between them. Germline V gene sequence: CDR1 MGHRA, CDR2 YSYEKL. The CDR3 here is CASSRGQASGNTGELFF. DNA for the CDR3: TGCGCCAGCAGCCGGGGGCAGGCTAGCGGTAACACCGGGGAGCTGTTTTTT.

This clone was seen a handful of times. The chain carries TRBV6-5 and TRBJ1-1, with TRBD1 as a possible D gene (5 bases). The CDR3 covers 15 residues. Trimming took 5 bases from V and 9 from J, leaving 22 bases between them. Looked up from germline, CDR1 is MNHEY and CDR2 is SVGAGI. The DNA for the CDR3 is TGTGCCAGCAGTCCGCTTCGGACGGGGGAACGGAAAGCTTTCTTT. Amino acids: CASSPLRTGERKAFF.

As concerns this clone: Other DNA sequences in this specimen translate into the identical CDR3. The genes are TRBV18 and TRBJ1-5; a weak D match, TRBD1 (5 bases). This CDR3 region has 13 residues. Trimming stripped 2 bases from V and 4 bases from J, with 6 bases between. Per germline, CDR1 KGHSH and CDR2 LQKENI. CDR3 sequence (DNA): TGTGCCAGCTCACCAACAGGAAATCAGCCCCAGCATTTT. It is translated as CASSPTGNQPQHF.

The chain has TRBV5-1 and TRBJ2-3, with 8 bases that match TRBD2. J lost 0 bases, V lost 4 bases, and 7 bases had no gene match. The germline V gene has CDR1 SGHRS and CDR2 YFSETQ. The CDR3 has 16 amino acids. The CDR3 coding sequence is TGCGCCAGCAGCCCGCCGGGGGGGGTAAGCACAGATACGCAGTATTTT. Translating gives CASSPPGGVSTDTQYF.

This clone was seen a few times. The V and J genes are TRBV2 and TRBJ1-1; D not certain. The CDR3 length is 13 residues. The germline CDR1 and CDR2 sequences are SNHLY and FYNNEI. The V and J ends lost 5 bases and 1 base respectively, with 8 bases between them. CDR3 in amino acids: CASSTTGNTEAFF. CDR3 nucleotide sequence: TGTGCCAGCAGTACGACGGGGAACACTGAAGCTTTCTTT. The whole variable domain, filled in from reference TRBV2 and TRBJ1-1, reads EPEVTQTPSHQVTQMGQEVILRCVPISNHLYFYWYRQILGQKVEFLVSFYNNEISEKSEIFDDQFSVERPDGSNFTLKIRSTKLEDSAMYFCASSTTGNTEAFFGQGTRLTVV.

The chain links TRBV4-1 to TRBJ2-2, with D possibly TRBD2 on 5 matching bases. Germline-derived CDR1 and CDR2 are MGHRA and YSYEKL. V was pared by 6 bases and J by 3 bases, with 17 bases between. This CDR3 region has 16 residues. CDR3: CASSPGPTTYTGELFF. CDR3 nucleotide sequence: TGCGCCAGCAGTCCTGGTCCGACTACCTACACCGGGGAGCTGTTTTTT.

CDR3 in DNA: TGCGCCAGCAGCTTGGCCATCCCTAGCGGGCCTACCGAGACCCAGTACTTC. It is translated as CASSLAIPSGPTETQYF. The chain has TRBV5-1 and TRBJ2-5, with 8 bases identical to TRBD2. This CDR3 is built from 17 residues. The V gene's germline CDR1 is SGHRS and CDR2 YFSETQ. V was clipped by 0 bases and J by 5 bases; unmatched bases: 12. The whole variable domain, filled in from reference TRBV5-1 and TRBJ2-5, reads KAGVTQTPRYLIKTRGQQVTLSCSPISGHRSVSWYQQTPGQGLQFLFEYFSETQRNKGNFPGRFSGRQFSNSRSEMNVSTLELGDSALYLCASSLAIPSGPTETQYFGPGTRLLVL.

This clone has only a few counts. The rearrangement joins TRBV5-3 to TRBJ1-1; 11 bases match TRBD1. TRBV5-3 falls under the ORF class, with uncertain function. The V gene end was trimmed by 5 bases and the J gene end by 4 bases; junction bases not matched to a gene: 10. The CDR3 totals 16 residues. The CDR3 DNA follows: TGTGCCAGAAGTCGTTGGACAGGGGGCAAATTCACTGAAGCTTTCTTT. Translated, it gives CARSRWTGGKFTEAFF.

The CDR3 nucleotides read TGCAGTGCTGGGACAGGGAATAAGCAGTACTTC. Translated, it gives CSAGTGNKQYF. The genes are TRBV20-1 and TRBJ2-7, with TRBD1 matching over 9 bases. CDR3 size: 11 residues. V trimming: 5 bases; J trimming: 8 bases; junction bases outside the gene matches: 4. Germline V gene data show CDR1 as DFQATT and CDR2 as SNEGSKA (reference sequence).

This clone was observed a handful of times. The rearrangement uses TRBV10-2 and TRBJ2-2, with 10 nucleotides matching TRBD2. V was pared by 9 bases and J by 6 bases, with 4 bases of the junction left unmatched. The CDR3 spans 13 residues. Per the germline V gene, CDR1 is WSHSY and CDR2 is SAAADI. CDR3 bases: TGCGCCAGTAGCGGGAGGAAGGCCGGGGAGCTGTTTTTT. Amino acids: CASSGRKAGELFF.

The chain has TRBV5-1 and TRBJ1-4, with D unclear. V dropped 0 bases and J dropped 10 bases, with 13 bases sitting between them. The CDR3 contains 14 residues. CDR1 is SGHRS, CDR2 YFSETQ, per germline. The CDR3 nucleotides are TGCGCCAGCAGCTTGGCCGCCACCACCAGAAAACTGTTTTTT. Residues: CASSLAATTRKLFF.

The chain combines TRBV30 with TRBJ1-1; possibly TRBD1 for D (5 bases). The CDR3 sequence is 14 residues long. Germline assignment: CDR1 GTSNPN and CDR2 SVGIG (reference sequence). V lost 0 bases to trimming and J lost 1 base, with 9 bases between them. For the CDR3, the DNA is TGTGCCTGGAGTGTCGGGGGGAAGAACACTGAAGCTTTCTTT. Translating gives CAWSVGGKNTEAFF.

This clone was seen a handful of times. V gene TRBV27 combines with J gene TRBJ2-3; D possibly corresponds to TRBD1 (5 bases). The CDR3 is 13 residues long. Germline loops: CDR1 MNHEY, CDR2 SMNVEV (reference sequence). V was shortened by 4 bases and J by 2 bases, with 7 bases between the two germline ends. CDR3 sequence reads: CASSSGFTDTQYF. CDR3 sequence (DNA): TGTGCCAGCAGTTCAGGGTTCACAGATACGCAGTATTTT.

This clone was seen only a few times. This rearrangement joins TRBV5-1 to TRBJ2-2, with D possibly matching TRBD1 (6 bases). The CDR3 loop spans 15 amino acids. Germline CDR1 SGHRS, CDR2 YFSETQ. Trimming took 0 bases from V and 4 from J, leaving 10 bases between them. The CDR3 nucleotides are TGCGCCAGCAGCTTGGGCCAGGGGATCACCGGGGAGCTGTTTTTT. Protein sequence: CASSLGQGITGELFF. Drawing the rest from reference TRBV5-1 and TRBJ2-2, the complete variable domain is KAGVTQTPRYLIKTRGQQVTLSCSPISGHRSVSWYQQTPGQGLQFLFEYFSETQRNKGNFPGRFSGRQFSNSRSEMNVSTLELGDSALYLCASSLGQGITGELFFGEGSRLTVL.

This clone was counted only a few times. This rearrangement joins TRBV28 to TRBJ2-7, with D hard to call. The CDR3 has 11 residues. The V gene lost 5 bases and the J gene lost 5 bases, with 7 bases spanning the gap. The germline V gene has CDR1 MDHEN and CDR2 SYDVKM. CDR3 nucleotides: TGTGCCAGCAGTACTTCCCACGAGCAGTACTTC. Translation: CASSTSHEQYF.

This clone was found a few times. As DNA, the CDR3 is TGTGCCAGCAGCTTGGGACCGCAGGGGGGAAACACCATATATTTT. This codes for CASSLGPQGGNTIYF. This rearrangement joins TRBV5-8 to TRBJ1-3; tentative D call: TRBD1 (6 bases). This CDR3 region has 15 residues. Germline V lookup: CDR1 SGHTS, CDR2 YDEGEE. The germline V and J ends were trimmed by 0 bases and 4 bases, with 11 bases remaining between them.

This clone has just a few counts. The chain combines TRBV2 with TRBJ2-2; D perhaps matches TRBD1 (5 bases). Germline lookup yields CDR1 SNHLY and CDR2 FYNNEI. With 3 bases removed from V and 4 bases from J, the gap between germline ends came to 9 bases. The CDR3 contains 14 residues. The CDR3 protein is CASSDRVATGELFF. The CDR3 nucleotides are TGTGCCAGCAGTGACAGGGTAGCCACCGGGGAGCTGTTTTTT. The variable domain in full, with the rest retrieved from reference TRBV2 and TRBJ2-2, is EPEVTQTPSHQVTQMGQEVILRCVPISNHLYFYWYRQILGQKVEFLVSFYNNEISEKSEIFDDQFSVERPDGSNFTLKIRSTKLEDSAMYFCASSDRVATGELFFGEGSRLTVL.

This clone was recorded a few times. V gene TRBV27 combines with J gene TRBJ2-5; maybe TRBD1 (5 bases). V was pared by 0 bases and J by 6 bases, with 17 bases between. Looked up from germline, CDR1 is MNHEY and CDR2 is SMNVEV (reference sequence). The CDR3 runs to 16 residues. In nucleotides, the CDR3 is TGTGCCAGCAGTTTATCTGCCCTAGACAGAGGAAAGACCCAGTACTTC. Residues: CASSLSALDRGKTQYF.

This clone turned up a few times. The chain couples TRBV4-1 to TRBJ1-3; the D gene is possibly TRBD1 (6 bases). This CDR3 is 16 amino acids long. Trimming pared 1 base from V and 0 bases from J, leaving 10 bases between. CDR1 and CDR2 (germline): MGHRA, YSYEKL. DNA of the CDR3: TGCGCCAGCAGCCAAGGACAGGCCGCCTCTGGAAACACCATATATTTT. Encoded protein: CASSQGQAASGNTIYF.